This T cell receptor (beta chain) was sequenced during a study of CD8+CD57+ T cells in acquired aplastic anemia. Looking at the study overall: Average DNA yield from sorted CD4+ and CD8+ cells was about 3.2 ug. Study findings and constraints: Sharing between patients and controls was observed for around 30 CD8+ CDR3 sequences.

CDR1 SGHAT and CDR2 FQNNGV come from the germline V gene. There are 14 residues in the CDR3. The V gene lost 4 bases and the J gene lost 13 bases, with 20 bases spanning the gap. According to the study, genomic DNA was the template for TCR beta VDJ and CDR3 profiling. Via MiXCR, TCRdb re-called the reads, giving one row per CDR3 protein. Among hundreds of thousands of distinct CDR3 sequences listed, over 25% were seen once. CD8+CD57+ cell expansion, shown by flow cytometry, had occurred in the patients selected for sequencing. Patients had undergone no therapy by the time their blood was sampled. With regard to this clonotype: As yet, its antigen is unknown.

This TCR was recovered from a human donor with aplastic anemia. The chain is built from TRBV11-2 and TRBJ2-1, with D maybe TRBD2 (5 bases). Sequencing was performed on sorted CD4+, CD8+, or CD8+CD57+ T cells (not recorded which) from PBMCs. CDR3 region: CASSYGGPGTGQFF. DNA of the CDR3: TGTGCCAGCAGCTACGGAGGACCGGGAACCGGACAGTTCTTC. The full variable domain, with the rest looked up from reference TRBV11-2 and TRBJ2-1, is EAGVAQSPRYKIIEKRQSVAFWCNPISGHATLYWYQQILGQGPKLLIQFQNNGVVDDSQLPKDRFSAERLKGVDSTLKIQPAKLEDSAVYLCASSYGGPGTGQFFGPGTRLTVL.